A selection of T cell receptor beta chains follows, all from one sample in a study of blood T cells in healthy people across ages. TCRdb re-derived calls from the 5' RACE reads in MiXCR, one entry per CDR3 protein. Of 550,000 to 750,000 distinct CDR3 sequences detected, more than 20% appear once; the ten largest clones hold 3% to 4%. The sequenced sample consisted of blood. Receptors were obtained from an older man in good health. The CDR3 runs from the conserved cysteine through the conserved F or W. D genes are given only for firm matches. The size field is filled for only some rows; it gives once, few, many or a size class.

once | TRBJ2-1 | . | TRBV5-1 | CASSLGQPTHEQFF | TGCGCCAGCAGCTTGGGGCAGCCAACCCACGAGCAGTTCTTC
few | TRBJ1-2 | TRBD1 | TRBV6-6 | CASSYGQGFNYGYTF | TGTGCCAGCAGTTACGGACAGGGTTTTAACTATGGCTACACCTTC
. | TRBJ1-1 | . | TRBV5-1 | CASSLEQGGRKSEAFF | TGCGCCAGCAGCTTGGAACAGGGAGGCAGGAAATCTGAAGCTTTCTTT
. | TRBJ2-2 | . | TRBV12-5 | CASGLGVLGTGELFF | TGTGCTAGTGGTTTGGGAGTATTGGGCACCGGGGAGCTGTTTTTT
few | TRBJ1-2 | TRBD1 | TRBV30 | CAWKRDRGGYTF | TGTGCCTGGAAGCGGGACAGGGGAGGCTACACCTTC
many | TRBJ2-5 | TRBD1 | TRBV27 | CASSSGTGGRETQYF | TGTGCCAGCAGTTCCGGGACAGGGGGTAGAGAGACCCAGTACTTC
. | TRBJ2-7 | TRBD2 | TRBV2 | CASSAPGQTSGQSYEQYF | TGTGCCAGCAGTGCACCGGGACAGACTAGCGGACAGTCTTACGAGCAGTACTTC
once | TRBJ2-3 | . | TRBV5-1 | CASSLGGTYTDTQYF | TGCGCCAGCAGCTTGGGCGGGACTTACACAGATACGCAGTATTTT
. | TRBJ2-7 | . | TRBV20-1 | CSARESNEQYF | TGCAGTGCGAGGGAGTCCAACGAGCAGTACTTC
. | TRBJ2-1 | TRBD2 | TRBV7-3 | CASSLTGTSGNNEQFF | TGTGCCAGCAGCTTAACCGGGACTAGCGGAAACAATGAGCAGTTCTTC
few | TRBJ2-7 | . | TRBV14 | CASSQGVSGYEQYF | TGTGCCAGCAGCCAAGGAGTATCTGGGTACGAGCAGTACTTC
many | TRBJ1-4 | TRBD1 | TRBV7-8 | CASSYRDRGDKLFF | TGTGCCAGCAGCTATCGGGACAGGGGAGACAAACTGTTTTTT
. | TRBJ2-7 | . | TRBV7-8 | CASSLDGQLEQYF | TGTGCCAGCAGCTTAGATGGACAGCTCGAGCAGTACTTC
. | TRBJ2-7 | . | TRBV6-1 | CASSEAPTSSYEQYF | TGTGCCAGCAGTGAAGCGCCCACTAGCTCCTACGAGCAGTACTTC
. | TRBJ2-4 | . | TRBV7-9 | CASSLERGDEVKHIQYF | TGTGCCAGCAGCTTAGAGCGCGGGGACGAAGTGAAGCACATTCAGTACTTC
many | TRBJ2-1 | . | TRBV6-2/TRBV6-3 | CASSYPPGHNNNEQFF | TGTGCCAGCAGTTACCCTCCGGGACACAACAACAATGAGCAGTTCTTC
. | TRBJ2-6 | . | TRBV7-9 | CASSSGNSGANVLTF | TGTGCCAGCAGCTCAGGGAACTCTGGGGCCAACGTCCTGACTTTC
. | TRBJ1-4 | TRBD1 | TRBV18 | CASSAGTGPLNEKLFF | TGTGCCAGCTCAGCAGGGACAGGTCCGCTGAATGAAAAACTGTTTTTT
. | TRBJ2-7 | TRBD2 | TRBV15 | CATSRDRGLAGGMAYEQYF | TGTGCCACCAGCAGAGATAGGGGACTAGCGGGAGGAATGGCCTACGAGCAGTACTTC
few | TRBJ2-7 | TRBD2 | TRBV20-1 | CSANPQTSGSSYEQYF | TGCAGTGCCAATCCCCAAACTAGCGGGAGCTCCTACGAGCAGTACTTC
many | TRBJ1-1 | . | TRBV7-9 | CASSRGGVNTEAFF | TGTGCCAGCAGCCGTGGGGGGGTGAACACTGAAGCTTTCTTT
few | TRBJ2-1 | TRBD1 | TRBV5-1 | CASSDGQGGETRYF | TGCGCCAGCAGCGACGGACAGGGGGGAGAGACCCGGTACTTC
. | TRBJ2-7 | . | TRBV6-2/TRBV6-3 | CASSYAAYRASYEQYF | TGTGCCAGCAGTTACGCAGCCTACAGGGCGTCCTACGAGCAGTACTTC
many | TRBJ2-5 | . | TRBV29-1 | CSVEVGDRETQYF | TGCAGCGTTGAAGTGGGGGATAGGGAGACCCAGTACTTC
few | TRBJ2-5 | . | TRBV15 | CATRGARFQETQYF | TGTGCCACCAGGGGGGCCCGATTCCAAGAGACCCAGTACTTC
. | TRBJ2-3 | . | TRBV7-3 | CASSSTGGSTDTQYF | TGTGCCAGCAGCTCCACGGGCGGGAGCACAGATACGCAGTATTTT
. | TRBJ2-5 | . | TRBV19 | CASSIGGYQETQYF | TGCGCCAGTAGTATAGGCGGATATCAAGAGACCCAGTACTTC
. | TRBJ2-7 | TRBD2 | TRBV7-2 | CASSFTLAGVEQYF | TGTGCCAGCAGCTTTACTTTAGCGGGAGTGGAGCAGTACTTC
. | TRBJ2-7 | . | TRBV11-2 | CASDNWSSYEQYF | TGTGCCAGCGACAATTGGAGCTCCTACGAGCAGTACTTC
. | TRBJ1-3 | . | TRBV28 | CASSRGRNSGNTIYF | TGTGCCAGCAGCCGGGGACGGAACTCTGGAAACACCATATATTTT
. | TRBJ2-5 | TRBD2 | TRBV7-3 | CASSLTGTSQETQYF | TGTGCCAGCAGCTTAACGGGGACTAGCCAAGAGACCCAGTACTTC
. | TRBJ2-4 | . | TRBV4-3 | CASSQGLSGVGNIQYF | TGCGCCAGCAGCCAAGGTTTATCGGGAGTCGGAAACATTCAGTACTTC